Sequencing of this TCR beta chain was carried out in a study of somatic mutations in cytotoxic T cells in rheumatoid arthritis. Concerning this clone itself: Its antigen is unknown.

Clones were read by immunoSEQ multiplex PCR, and TCRdb kept only the in-frame ones, dropping some. The table records fewer than 5,500 clones, about 79% of them present only once. V dropped 4 bases and J dropped 5 bases, with 20 bases sitting between them. The germline V gene has CDR1 SEHNR and CDR2 FQNEAQ (reference sequence). CDR3 length: 16 amino acids. Regarding the study as a whole: Clonality of CD8+ cells rose with age in rheumatoid arthritis patients but not healthy controls. Levels of CD8+ T-cell clonality in rheumatoid arthritis patients were statistically indistinguishable from those seen in age-matched healthy controls, with no significant difference.

J is TRBJ1-1 and V is TRBV7-9; no clear D. This receptor was identified in an adult with rheumatoid arthritis. The specimen was CD8+ T cells sorted from blood. CDR3 residues: CASSSPWTPSGTEAFF. In DNA, the CDR3 is TGTGCCAGCAGCTCGCCTTGGACCCCCTCGGGGACTGAAGCTTTCTTT.